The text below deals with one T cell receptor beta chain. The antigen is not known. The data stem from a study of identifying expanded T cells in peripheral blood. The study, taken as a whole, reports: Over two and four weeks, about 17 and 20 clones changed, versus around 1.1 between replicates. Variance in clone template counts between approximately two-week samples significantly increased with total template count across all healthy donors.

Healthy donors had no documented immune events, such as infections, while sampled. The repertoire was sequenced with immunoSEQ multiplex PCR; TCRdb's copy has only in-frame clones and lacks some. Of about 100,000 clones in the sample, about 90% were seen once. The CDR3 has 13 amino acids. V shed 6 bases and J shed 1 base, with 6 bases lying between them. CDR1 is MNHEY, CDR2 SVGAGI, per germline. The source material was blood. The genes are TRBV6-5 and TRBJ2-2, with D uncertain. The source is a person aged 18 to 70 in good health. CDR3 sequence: CASRVLNTGELFF. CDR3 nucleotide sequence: TGTGCCAGCAGGGTCCTGAACACCGGGGAGCTGTTTTTT.